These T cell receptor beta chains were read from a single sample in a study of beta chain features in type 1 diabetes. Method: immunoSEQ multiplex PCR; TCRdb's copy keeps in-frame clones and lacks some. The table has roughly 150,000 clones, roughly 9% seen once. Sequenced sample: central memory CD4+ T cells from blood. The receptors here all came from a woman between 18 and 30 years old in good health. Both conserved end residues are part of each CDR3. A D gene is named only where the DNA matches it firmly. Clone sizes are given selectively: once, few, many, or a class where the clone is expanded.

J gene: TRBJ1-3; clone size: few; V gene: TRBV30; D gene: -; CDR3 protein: CAWSVYGSGNTIYF; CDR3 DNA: TGTGCCTGGAGTGTATACGGGTCTGGAAACACCATATATTTT
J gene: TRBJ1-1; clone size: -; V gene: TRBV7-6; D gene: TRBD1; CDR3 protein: CASSFQGANGAEAFF; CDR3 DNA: TGTGCCAGCAGTTTTCAGGGGGCGAATGGGGCTGAAGCTTTCTTT
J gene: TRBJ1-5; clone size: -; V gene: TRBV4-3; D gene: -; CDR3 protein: CASSQDSTVNSNQPQHF; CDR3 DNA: TGCGCCAGCAGCCAAGATAGTACAGTGAATAGCAATCAGCCCCAGCATTTT
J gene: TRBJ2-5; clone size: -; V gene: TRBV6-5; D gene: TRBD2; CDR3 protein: CASSYLGLAEETQYF; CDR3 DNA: TGTGCCAGCAGTTACTTGGGGCTAGCGGAAGAGACCCAGTACTTC
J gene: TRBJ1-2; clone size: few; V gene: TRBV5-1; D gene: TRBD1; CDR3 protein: CASSLGPDRGQGYTF; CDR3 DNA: TGCGCCAGCAGCTTGGGCCCAGACAGGGGGCAAGGCTACACCTTC
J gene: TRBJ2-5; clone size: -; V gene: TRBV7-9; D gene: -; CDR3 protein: CASSLISDGQYF; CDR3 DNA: TGTGCCAGCAGCTTAATTAGCGACGGCCAGTACTTC
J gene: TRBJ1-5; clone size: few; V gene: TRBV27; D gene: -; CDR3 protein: CASNRVGSNQPQHF; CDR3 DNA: TGTGCCAGCAACCGGGTCGGGAGCAATCAGCCCCAGCATTTT
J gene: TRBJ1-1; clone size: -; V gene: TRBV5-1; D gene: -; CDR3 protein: CASSLTGIGTEAFF; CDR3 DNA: TGCGCCAGCAGCCTAACAGGAATCGGCACTGAAGCTTTCTTT
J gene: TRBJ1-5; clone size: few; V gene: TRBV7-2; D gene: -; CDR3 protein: CASSVGSYQPQHF; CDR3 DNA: TGTGCCAGCAGCGTCGGGAGTTATCAGCCCCAGCATTTT
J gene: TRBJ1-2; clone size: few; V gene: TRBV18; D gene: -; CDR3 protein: CASSPTQEASYGYTF; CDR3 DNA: TGTGCCAGCTCACCTACCCAGGAAGCCTCCTATGGCTACACCTTC
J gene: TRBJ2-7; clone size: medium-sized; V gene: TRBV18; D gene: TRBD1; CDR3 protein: CASSLTGDEQYF; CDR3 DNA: TGTGCCAGCTCCCTCACAGGGGACGAGCAGTACTTC
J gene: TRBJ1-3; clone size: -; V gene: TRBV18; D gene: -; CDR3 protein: CASSPAAAGGNTIYF; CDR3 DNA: TGTGCCAGCTCACCCGCCGCGGCAGGGGGAAACACCATATATTTT
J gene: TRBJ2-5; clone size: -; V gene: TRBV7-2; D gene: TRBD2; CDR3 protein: CASSGTSGIGETQYF; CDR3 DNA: TGTGCCAGCAGTGGGACTAGCGGGATTGGAGAGACCCAGTACTTC
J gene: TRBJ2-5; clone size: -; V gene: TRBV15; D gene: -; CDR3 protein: CATSREFQGQETQYF; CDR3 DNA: TGTGCCACCAGCAGAGAGTTCCAGGGGCAAGAGACCCAGTACTTC
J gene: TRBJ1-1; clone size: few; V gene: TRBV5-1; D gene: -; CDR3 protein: CASSLDSLNTEAFF; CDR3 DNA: TGCGCCAGCAGCTTAGACAGCTTGAACACTGAAGCTTTCTTT
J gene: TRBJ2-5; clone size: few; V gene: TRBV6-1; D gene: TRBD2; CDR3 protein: CASRTTSVETQYF; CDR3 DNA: TGTGCCAGCAGAACCACTAGCGTGGAGACCCAGTACTTC
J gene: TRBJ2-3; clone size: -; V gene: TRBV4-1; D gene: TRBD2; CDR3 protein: CASSQTGTSGGDTQYF; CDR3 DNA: TGCGCCAGCAGCCAAACCGGGACTAGCGGGGGAGATACGCAGTATTTT
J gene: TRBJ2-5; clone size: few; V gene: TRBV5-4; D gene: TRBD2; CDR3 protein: CASSSWTSGGETQYF; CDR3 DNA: TGTGCCAGCAGCTCGTGGACTAGCGGGGGGGAGACCCAGTACTTC
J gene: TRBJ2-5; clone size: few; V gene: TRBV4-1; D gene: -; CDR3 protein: CASSQTRAGGETQYF; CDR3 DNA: TGCGCCAGCAGCCAGACGCGAGCAGGAGGGGAGACCCAGTACTTC
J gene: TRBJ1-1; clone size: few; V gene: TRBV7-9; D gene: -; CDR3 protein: CASSRTGRGTEAFF; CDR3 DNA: TGTGCCAGCAGCCGAACAGGGAGAGGCACTGAAGCTTTCTTT
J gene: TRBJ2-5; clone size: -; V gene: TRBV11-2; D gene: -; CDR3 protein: CASSLDAQQGGQETQYF; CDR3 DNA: TGTGCCAGCAGCTTAGATGCCCAACAGGGTGGTCAAGAGACCCAGTACTTC
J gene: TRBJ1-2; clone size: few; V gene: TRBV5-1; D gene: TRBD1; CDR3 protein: CASSIGQGASGYTF; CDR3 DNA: TGCGCCAGCAGCATCGGACAGGGGGCGTCTGGCTACACCTTC
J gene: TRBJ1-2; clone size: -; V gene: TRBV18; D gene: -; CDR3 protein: CASSSNRDGYTF; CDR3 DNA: TGTGCCAGCTCGTCAAACAGGGATGGCTACACCTTC
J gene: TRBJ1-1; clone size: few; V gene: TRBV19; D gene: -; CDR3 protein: CASFQGMGNTEAFF; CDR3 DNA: TGTGCCAGTTTTCAGGGAATGGGGAACACTGAAGCTTTCTTT
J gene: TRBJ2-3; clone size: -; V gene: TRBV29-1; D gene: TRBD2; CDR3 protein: CSVGAGGPNTQYF; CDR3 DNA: TGCAGCGTTGGGGCGGGGGGGCCTAATACGCAGTATTTT
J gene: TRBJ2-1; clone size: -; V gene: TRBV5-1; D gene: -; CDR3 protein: CASSSGHNEQFF; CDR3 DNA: TGCGCCAGCAGCTCTGGGCACAATGAGCAGTTCTTC
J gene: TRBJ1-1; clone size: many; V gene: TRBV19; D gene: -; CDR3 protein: CASSIKQGSTEAFF; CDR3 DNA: TGTGCCAGTAGTATCAAACAGGGCAGCACTGAAGCTTTCTTT
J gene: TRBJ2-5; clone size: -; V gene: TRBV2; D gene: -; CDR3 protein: CASNSRGGETQYF; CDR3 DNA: TGTGCCAGCAACTCCAGGGGCGGGGAGACCCAGTACTTC
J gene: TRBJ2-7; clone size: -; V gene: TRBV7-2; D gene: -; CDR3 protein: CASSLGTAYEQYF; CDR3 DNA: TGTGCCAGCAGCTTAGGGACAGCCTACGAGCAGTACTTC
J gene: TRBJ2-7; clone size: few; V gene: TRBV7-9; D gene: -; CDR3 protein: CASSSTGYEQYF; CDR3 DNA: TGTGCCAGCAGCTCTACAGGCTACGAGCAGTACTTC
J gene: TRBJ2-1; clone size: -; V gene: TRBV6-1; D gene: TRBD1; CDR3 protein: CASRETGGREQFF; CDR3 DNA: TGTGCCAGCAGAGAAACAGGGGGTAGGGAGCAGTTCTTC
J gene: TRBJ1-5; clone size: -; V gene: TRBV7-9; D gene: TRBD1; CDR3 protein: CASSIMTGNGKPQHF; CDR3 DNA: TGTGCCAGCAGCATCATGACAGGGAATGGCAAGCCCCAGCATTTT
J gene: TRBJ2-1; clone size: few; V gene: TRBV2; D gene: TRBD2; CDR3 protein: CASTEGRASYNEQFF; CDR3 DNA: TGTGCCAGCACTGAGGGGAGGGCCTCCTACAATGAGCAGTTCTTC
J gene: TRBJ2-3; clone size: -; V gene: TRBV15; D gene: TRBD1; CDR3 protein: CATSRQGATDTQYF; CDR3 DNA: TGTGCCACCAGCAGACAGGGGGCTACAGATACGCAGTATTTT
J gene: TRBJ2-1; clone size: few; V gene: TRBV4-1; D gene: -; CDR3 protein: CASSQPRESDEQFF; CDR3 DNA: TGCGCCAGCAGCCAACCCCGGGAGAGCGATGAGCAGTTCTTC
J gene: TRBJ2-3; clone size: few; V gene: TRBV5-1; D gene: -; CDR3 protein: CASKRGLEADTQYF; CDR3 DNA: TGCGCCAGCAAACGAGGGCTAGAGGCAGATACGCAGTATTTT
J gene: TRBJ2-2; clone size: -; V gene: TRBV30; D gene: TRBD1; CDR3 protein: CAWWDRVHTGELFF; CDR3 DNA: TGTGCCTGGTGGGACAGGGTGCACACCGGGGAGCTGTTTTTT
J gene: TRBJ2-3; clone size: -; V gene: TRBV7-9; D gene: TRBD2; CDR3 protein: CASSPGLTRTDTQYF; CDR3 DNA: TGTGCCAGCAGCCCGGGACTAACCCGCACAGATACGCAGTATTTT
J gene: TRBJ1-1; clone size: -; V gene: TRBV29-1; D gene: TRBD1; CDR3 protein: CSVGRQGNTEAFF; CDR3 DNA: TGCAGCGTTGGAAGACAGGGGAACACTGAAGCTTTCTTT
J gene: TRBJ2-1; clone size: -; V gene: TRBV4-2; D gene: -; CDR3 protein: CASSQERFNYNEQFF; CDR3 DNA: TGTGCCAGCAGCCAAGAGAGATTTAATTACAATGAGCAGTTCTTC
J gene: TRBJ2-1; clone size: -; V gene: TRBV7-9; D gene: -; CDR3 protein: CASRTEGVYNEQFF; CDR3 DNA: TGTGCCAGCAGGACGGAAGGGGTCTACAATGAGCAGTTCTTC
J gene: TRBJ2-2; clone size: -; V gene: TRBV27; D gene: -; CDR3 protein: CASSFGFTGELFF; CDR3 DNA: TGTGCCAGCAGTTTCGGTTTCACCGGGGAGCTGTTTTTT
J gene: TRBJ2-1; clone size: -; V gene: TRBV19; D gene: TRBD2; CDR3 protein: CASSMDHLTLLAGGQFF; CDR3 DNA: TGTGCCAGTAGTATGGATCACCTTACTTTACTAGCGGGAGGGCAGTTCTTC
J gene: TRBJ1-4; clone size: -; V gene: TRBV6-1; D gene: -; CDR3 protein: CASTSGQRNEKLFF; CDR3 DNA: TGTGCCAGCACTAGTGGACAGCGAAATGAAAAACTGTTTTTT
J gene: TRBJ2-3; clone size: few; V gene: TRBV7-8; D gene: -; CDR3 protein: CASSSTVTDTQYF; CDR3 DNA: TGTGCCAGCAGCTCGACAGTCACAGATACGCAGTATTTT
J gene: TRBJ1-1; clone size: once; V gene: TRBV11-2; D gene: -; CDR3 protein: CASSFGQTNTEAFF; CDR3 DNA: TGTGCCAGCAGCTTCGGACAAACGAACACTGAAGCTTTCTTT
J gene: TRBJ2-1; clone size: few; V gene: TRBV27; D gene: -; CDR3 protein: CASSLSAFDYNEQFF; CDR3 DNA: TGTGCCAGCAGTTTATCGGCATTCGACTACAATGAGCAGTTCTTC
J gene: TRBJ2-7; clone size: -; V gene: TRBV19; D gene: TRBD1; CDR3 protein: CASSKNRDRRSYEQYF; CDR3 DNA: TGTGCCAGTAGTAAAAACCGGGACAGGCGCTCCTACGAGCAGTACTTC
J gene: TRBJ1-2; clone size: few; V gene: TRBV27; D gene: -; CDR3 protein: CASSPRDKGGYTF; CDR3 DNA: TGTGCCAGCAGTCCCCGGGACAAAGGTGGCTACACCTTC
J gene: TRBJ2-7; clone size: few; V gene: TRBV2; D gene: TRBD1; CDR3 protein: CASSQTGSSYEQYF; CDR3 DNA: TGTGCCAGCAGCCAGACAGGGAGCTCCTACGAGCAGTACTTC
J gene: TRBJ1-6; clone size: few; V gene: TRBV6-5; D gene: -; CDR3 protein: CASSYSAVDNSPLHF; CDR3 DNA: TGTGCCAGCAGTTACTCGGCGGTTGATAATTCACCCCTCCACTTT
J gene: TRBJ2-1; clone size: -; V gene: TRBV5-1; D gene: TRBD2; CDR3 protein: CASSSRTSGHNEQFF; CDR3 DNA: TGCGCCAGCAGCTCCCGGACTAGCGGGCACAATGAGCAGTTCTTC
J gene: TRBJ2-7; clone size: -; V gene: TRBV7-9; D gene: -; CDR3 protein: CASSLIRSVNEQYF; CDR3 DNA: TGTGCCAGCAGCTTAATCAGGTCGGTAAACGAGCAGTACTTC
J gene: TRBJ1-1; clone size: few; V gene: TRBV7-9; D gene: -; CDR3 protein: CASSLQGQTEAFF; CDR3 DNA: TGTGCCAGCAGCTTGCAGGGGCAAACTGAAGCTTTCTTT